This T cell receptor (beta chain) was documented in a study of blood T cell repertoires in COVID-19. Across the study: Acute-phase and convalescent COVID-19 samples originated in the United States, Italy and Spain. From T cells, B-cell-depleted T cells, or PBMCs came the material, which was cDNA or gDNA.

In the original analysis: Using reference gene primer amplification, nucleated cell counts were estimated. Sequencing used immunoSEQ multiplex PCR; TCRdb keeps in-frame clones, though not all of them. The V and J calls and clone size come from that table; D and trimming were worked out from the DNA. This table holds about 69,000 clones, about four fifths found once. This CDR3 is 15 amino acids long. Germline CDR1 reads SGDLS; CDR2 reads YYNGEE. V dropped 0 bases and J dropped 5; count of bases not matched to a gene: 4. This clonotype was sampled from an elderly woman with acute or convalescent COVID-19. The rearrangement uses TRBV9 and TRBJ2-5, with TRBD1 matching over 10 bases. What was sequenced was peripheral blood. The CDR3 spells CASSVGTGGPETQYF. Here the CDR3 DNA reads TGTGCCAGCAGCGTAGGGACAGGGGGTCCGGAGACCCAGTACTTC. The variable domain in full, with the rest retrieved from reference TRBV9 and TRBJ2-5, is DSGVTQTPKHLITATGQRVTLRCSPRSGDLSVYWYQQSLDQGLQFLIQYYNGEERAKGNILERFSAQQFPDLHSELNLSSLELGDSALYFCASSVGTGGPETQYFGPGTRLLVL.